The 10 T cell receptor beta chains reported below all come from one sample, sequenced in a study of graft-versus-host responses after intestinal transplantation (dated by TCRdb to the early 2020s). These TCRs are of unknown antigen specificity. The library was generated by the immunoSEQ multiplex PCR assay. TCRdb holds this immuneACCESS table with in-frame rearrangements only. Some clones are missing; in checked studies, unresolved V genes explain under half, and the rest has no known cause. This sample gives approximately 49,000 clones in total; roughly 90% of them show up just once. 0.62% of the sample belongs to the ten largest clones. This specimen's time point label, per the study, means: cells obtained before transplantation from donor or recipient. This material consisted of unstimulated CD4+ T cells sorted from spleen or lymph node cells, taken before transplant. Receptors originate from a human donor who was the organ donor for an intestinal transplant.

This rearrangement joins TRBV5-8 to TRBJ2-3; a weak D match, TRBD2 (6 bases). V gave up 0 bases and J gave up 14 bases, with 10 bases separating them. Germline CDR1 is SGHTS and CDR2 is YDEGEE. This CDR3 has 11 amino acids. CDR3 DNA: TGTGCCAGCAGCTTGGAACTAGCACCGTATTTT. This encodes CASSLELAPYF.

In DNA, the CDR3 is TGTGCCAGCAGCCCTAGGCCGGGACTAGAAGCGGGGGAGCAGTACTTC. Translated, it gives CASSPRPGLEAGEQYF. This chain uses TRBV7-2 with TRBJ2-7, with TRBD2 identical over 8 bases. Trimming took 5 bases from V and 7 from J; bases not matched to a gene: 16. The CDR3 is 16 residues long. CDR1 is SGHTA, CDR2 FQGNSA, per germline. The full variable domain, completed using reference TRBV7-2 and TRBJ2-7, is GAGVSQSPSNKVTEKGKDVELRCDPISGHTALYWYRQSLGQGLEFLIYFQGNSAPDKSGLPSDRFSAERTGGSVSTLTIQRTQQEDSAVYLCASSPRPGLEAGEQYFGPGTRLTVT.

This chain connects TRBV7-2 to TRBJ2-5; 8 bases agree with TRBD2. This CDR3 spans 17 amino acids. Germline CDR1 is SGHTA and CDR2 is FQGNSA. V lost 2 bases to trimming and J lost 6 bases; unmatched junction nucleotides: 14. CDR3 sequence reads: CASSLRGGELVPKTQYF. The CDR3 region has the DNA TGTGCCAGCAGCTTACGGGGGGGGGAGCTAGTCCCCAAGACCCAGTACTTC.

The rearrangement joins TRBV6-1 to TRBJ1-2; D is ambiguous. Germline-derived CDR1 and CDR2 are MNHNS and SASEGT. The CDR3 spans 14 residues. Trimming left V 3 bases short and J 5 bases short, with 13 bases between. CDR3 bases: TGTGCCAGCAGTGACGAGGGTTTCGGGTATGGCTACACCTTC. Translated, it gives CASSDEGFGYGYTF.

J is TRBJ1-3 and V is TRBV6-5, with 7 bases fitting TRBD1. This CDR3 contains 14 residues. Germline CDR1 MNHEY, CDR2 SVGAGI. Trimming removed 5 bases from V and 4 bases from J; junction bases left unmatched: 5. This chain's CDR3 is CASSPRGDGNTIYF. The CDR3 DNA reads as TGTGCCAGCAGTCCCAGGGGGGACGGAAACACCATATATTTT.

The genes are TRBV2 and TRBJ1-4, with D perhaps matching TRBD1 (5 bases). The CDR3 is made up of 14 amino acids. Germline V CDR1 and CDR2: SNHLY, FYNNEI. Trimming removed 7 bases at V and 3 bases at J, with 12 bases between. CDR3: CASKGRVANEKLFF. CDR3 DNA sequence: TGTGCCAGCAAGGGCAGGGTTGCTAATGAAAAACTGTTTTTT.

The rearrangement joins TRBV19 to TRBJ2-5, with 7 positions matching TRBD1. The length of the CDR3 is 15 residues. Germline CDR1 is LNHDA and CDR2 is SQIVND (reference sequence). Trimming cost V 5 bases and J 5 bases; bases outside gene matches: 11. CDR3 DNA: TGTGCCAGTAGTGCACAGGGGATCGTTGGTGAGACCCAGTACTTC. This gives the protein CASSAQGIVGETQYF.

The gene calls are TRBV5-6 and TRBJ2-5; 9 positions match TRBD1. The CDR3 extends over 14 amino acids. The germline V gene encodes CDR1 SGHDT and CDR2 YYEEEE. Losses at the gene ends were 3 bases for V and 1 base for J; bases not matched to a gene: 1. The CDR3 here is CASSSGQGQETQYF. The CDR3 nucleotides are TGTGCCAGCAGCTCGGGACAGGGCCAAGAGACCCAGTACTTC.

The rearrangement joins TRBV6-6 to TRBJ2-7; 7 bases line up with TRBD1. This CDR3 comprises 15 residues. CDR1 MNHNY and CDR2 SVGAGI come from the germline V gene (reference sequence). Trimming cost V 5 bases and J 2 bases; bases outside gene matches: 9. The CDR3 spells CASSRQGTRTYEQYF. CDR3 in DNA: TGTGCCAGCAGTCGACAGGGTACTAGAACCTACGAGCAGTACTTC.

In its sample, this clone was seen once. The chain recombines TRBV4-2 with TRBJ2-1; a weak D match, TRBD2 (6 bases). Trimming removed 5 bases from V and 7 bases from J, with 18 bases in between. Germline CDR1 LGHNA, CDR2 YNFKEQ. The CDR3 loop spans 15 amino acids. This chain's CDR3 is CASSVEEGPRNEQFF. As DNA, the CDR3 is TGTGCCAGCAGCGTCGAGGAGGGTCCAAGAAATGAGCAGTTCTTC.